A selection of T cell receptor beta chains follows, all from one sample in a study of cytomegalovirus exposure and HLA in healthy donors. TCRdb's table, derived via immunoSEQ multiplex PCR, lists solely in-frame clones and lacks some. This table holds 150,000 to 200,000 clones, about 72% found once. The source material was PBMCs. The source is a man in his sixties in good health and CMV-seronegative. Both conserved end residues are part of each CDR3. The D gene is left open where the match is weak. The listing skips clone size in some rows; elsewhere it reads once, few, many or a size class.

V gene,D gene,clone size,J gene,CDR3 length,CDR3 DNA,CDR3 protein
TRBV12-5,NA,few,TRBJ2-1,16,TGTGCTAGTGGCACAACCCGGGGAGACTACTACAATGAGCAGTTCTTC,CASGTTRGDYYNEQFF
TRBV28,NA,NA,TRBJ1-5,14,TGTGCCAGCATCTCAGCGGGGGGCAATCAGCCCCAGCATTTT,CASISAGGNQPQHF
TRBV11-3,NA,once,TRBJ2-5,15,TGTGCCAGCAGCTTACAATCAGGGGTTGACGAGACCCAGTACTTC,CASSLQSGVDETQYF
TRBV13,TRBD2,NA,TRBJ2-1,18,TGTGCCAGCAGCCTAGGACGTCTAACTAGCGGGAGGGGGGATGAGCAGTTCTTC,CASSLGRLTSGRGDEQFF
TRBV6-6,TRBD1,NA,TRBJ2-7,15,TGTGCCAGCAGTTACCCGGAACAGGGGTTCCACGAGCAGTACTTC,CASSYPEQGFHEQYF
TRBV11-2,NA,NA,TRBJ2-7,12,TGTGCCAGCAGCCCTCGGGTCTACGAGCAGTACTTC,CASSPRVYEQYF
TRBV7-2,NA,few,TRBJ2-7,14,TGTGCCAGCAGCTTAGCAGGGGCCGGCTACGAGCAGTACTTC,CASSLAGAGYEQYF
TRBV28,TRBD2,NA,TRBJ2-6,20,TGTGCCAGCAGTTTCTTGTCGACTAGCGGGGGGAGCTCTGGGGCCAACGTCCTGACTTTC,CASSFLSTSGGSSGANVLTF
TRBV19,TRBD2,few,TRBJ2-1,15,TGTGCCAGTACCCAAACTAGCGGGAGGTCATTTGAGCAGTTCTTC,CASTQTSGRSFEQFF
TRBV19,TRBD2,once,TRBJ2-2,16,TGTGCCAGTAGTAGACTAGCGGGAGGGTACACCGGGGAGCTGTTTTTT,CASSRLAGGYTGELFF
TRBV6-1,NA,NA,TRBJ2-7,13,TGTGCCAGCAGTGAAGCGGCGATGAGGGAGCAGTACTTC,CASSEAAMREQYF
TRBV4-3,NA,NA,TRBJ2-7,13,TGCGCCAGCAGCCAAGCAGGGGCCGACGAGCAGTACTTC,CASSQAGADEQYF
TRBV19,NA,NA,TRBJ2-4,11,TGTGCCAGTAGTATAGCCAGCATTCAGTACTTC,CASSIASIQYF
TRBV5-1,NA,NA,TRBJ1-4,14,TGCGCCAGCAGCCACGGAGGGGGGGAGGAAAAACTGTTTTTT,CASSHGGGEEKLFF
TRBV12-1,NA,NA,TRBJ1-1,14,TGTGCCAGCAGCTCTGACAGGGCGAGGACTGAAGCTTTCTTT,CASSSDRARTEAFF
TRBV6-4,NA,NA,TRBJ1-1,13,TGTGCCAGCAGTGACTCTAGGGGAACTGAAGCTTTCTTT,CASSDSRGTEAFF
TRBV10-2,TRBD1,NA,TRBJ2-7,14,TGCGCCAGCAACCCGGGACAGGGCGAGGGCGAGCAGTACTTC,CASNPGQGEGEQYF
TRBV2,TRBD1,NA,TRBJ2-7,15,TGTGCCAGCAGTGACCCCGGGACAGAGATCTACGAGCAGTACTTC,CASSDPGTEIYEQYF
TRBV5-4,NA,once,TRBJ2-7,15,TGTGCCAGCAGCCGGGGACTCGAGAGCTCCTACGAGCAGTACTTC,CASSRGLESSYEQYF
TRBV7-9,NA,NA,TRBJ1-1,12,TGTGCCAGCAGCTTAGAATCGAGTTTGGCTTTCTTT,CASSLESSLAFF
TRBV2,NA,NA,TRBJ2-7,12,TGTGCCAGCAGGGATGACTCCCACGAGCAGTACTTC,CASRDDSHEQYF
TRBV6-4,TRBD1,NA,TRBJ1-3,18,TGTGCCAGCAGTGATGACAGGGGGCTCTTTTACTCTGGAAACACCATATATTTT,CASSDDRGLFYSGNTIYF
TRBV7-9,NA,NA,TRBJ2-1,15,TGTGCCAGCAGCCCCGACTTCGCTGTTTACAATGAGCAGTTCTTC,CASSPDFAVYNEQFF
TRBV7-9,TRBD2,NA,TRBJ2-3,18,TGTGCCAGCAGCTTGACTAGCGGGGGGGCACCAAGCACAGATACGCAGTATTTT,CASSLTSGGAPSTDTQYF
TRBV7-2,TRBD1,NA,TRBJ1-5,16,TGTGCCAGCAGCTTATTCCCCAGGGGGCGAAATCAGCCCCAGCATTTT,CASSLFPRGRNQPQHF
TRBV4-3,TRBD2,NA,TRBJ2-1,15,TGCGCCAGCAGCCTTACCGGCGGGGGGGACAATGAGCAGTTCTTC,CASSLTGGGDNEQFF
TRBV19,NA,once,TRBJ1-3,16,TGTGCCAGTAGCATTCCCCAGGCATACTCTGGAAACACCATATATTTT,CASSIPQAYSGNTIYF
TRBV15,TRBD1,NA,TRBJ2-7,15,TGTGCCACCAGCCGGCGACAGGGGAGTTCCTACGAGCAGTACTTC,CATSRRQGSSYEQYF
TRBV6-5,TRBD1,NA,TRBJ2-7,13,TGTGCCAGCAGCCCGACAGGGAGAAGAGAGCAGTACTTC,CASSPTGRREQYF
TRBV27,TRBD1,NA,TRBJ2-7,13,TGTGCCGTAAGGACAGGACCCGCTTCCGAGCAGTACTTC,CAVRTGPASEQYF
TRBV7-2,TRBD1,few,TRBJ1-3,15,TGTGCCAGCAGACCAGGGGGCAGCGGAGGAAACACCATATATTTT,CASRPGGSGGNTIYF
TRBV2,TRBD1,NA,TRBJ1-1,14,TGTGCCAGCAGCGTATCAGGGGGCTACACTGAAGCTTTCTTT,CASSVSGGYTEAFF
TRBV19,NA,NA,TRBJ1-4,16,TGTGCCAGTAGTAGGGTCCCGGGAGTTCCTAATGAAAAACTGTTTTTT,CASSRVPGVPNEKLFF
TRBV18,TRBD1,NA,TRBJ2-5,15,TGTGCCAGCTCGCAGTCCGGGACAGGGGGAGAGACCCAGTACTTC,CASSQSGTGGETQYF
TRBV6-6,TRBD1,few,TRBJ1-4,16,TGTGCCAGCAGCCCTATCGGGACAGGGGGTGATGAAAAACTGTTTTTT,CASSPIGTGGDEKLFF
TRBV19,NA,NA,TRBJ2-3,13,TGTGCCAGTAGTATTCGGCGGTCGGATACGCAGTATTTT,CASSIRRSDTQYF
TRBV25-1,TRBD1,NA,TRBJ1-4,13,TGTGCCAGCACGACAGGGGGCGTAGAAAAACTGTTTTTT,CASTTGGVEKLFF
TRBV28,NA,NA,TRBJ2-5,15,TGTGCCAGCAGGGGAGAATTGGGCGGGAAAGAGACCCAGTACTTC,CASRGELGGKETQYF
TRBV7-9,NA,NA,TRBJ1-2,12,TGTGCCAGCAGCACGCGACAGGCTGGCTACACCTTC,CASSTRQAGYTF
TRBV10-2,NA,once,TRBJ1-2,9,TGCGCCAGCACGCGGGGCTACACCTTC,CASTRGYTF
TRBV7-2,TRBD1,once,TRBJ1-2,16,TGTGCCAGCAGCCAGCAAATCACCGGGACAGCCTATGGCTACACCTTC,CASSQQITGTAYGYTF
TRBV21-1,NA,NA,TRBJ2-2,19,TGTGCCAGCAGCAAAACTTGGACAGGGGGACGTGGGAACACCGGGGAGCTGTTTTTT,CASSKTWTGGRGNTGELFF
TRBV5-1,NA,few,TRBJ2-3,15,TGCGCCAGCAGCTTGGAAGTTGCAGGCCTAGATACGCAGTATTTT,CASSLEVAGLDTQYF
TRBV5-1,TRBD2,NA,TRBJ2-3,16,TGCGCCAGCAGCTTCGGGACTAGCGGGACAACAGATACGCAGTATTTT,CASSFGTSGTTDTQYF
TRBV30,NA,NA,TRBJ1-5,23,TGTGCCTGGAGTGTGCGGCTTCCGGGCCACAGGGTCCCTCTCATTGATAGCAATCAGCCCCAGCATTTT,CAWSVRLPGHRVPLIDSNQPQHF
TRBV6-6,TRBD1,NA,TRBJ1-2,16,TGTGCCAGCAGTCAGATCCCTGGACAGGGATACGATGGCTACACCTTC,CASSQIPGQGYDGYTF
TRBV6-1,NA,NA,TRBJ1-3,16,TGTGCCAGCAGTGAACAGGGGCCGAGCTCTGGAAACACCATATATTTT,CASSEQGPSSGNTIYF
TRBV7-9,NA,NA,TRBJ2-3,15,TGTGCCAGCAGCTTAGGACAGGAGGGCACAGATACGCAGTATTTT,CASSLGQEGTDTQYF
TRBV10-3,TRBD2,NA,TRBJ2-3,14,TGTGCCATCACCACGGGGGGAGCGACAGATACGCAGTATTTT,CAITTGGATDTQYF
TRBV6-6,TRBD1,NA,TRBJ1-5,15,TGTGCCAGCAGTTACCCGGGACAGGGCCTTCAGCCCCAGCATTTT,CASSYPGQGLQPQHF
TRBV6-5,TRBD1,NA,TRBJ1-1,15,TGTGCCAGCAGTCGCCCGACAGGGGTGGGCACTGAAGCTTTCTTT,CASSRPTGVGTEAFF